The present T cell receptor beta chain was sequenced within a study of early T cells in non-severe SARS-CoV-2 infection. Looking at the study overall: Unsorted whole blood bulk RNA was sequenced, with unpaired chains. General study findings and limits: VDJdb-based matching was biased toward anti-spike CD8 responses and missed private and CD4 specificities.

Unique molecular identifiers were affixed to single, distinct cDNA molecules. One entry per CDR3 protein results from TCRdb running MiXCR on the 5' RACE reads. The table includes about 98,000 distinct CDR3 sequences, 13% to 15% detected once. This clonotype has only a few counts. Its target is unknown. The germline CDR1 and CDR2 sequences are MDHEN and SYDVKM. The germline V and J ends were trimmed by 5 bases and 0 bases, with 8 bases remaining between them. The CDR3 extends over 14 amino acids. The sequence derives from an adult who was a healthcare worker with PCR-confirmed SARS-CoV-2 infection or an uninfected control (not recorded which). V gene TRBV28 combines with J gene TRBJ2-1; no reliable D call. The sample was whole blood. In nucleotides, the CDR3 is TGTGCCAGCAGTAAGCTGCGCTCCTACAATGAGCAGTTCTTC. It is translated as CASSKLRSYNEQFF.